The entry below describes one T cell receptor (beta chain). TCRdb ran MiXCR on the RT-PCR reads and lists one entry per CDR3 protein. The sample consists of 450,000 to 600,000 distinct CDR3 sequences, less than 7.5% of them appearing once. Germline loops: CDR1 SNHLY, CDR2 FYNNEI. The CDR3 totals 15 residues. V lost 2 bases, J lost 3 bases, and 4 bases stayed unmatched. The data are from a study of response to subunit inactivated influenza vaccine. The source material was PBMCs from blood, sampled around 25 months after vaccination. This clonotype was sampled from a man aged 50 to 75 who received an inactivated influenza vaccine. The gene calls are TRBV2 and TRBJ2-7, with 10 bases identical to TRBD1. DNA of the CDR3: TGTGCCAGCAGTGAACGGACAGGGGGACTCTACGAGCAGTACTTC. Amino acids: CASSERTGGLYEQYF.